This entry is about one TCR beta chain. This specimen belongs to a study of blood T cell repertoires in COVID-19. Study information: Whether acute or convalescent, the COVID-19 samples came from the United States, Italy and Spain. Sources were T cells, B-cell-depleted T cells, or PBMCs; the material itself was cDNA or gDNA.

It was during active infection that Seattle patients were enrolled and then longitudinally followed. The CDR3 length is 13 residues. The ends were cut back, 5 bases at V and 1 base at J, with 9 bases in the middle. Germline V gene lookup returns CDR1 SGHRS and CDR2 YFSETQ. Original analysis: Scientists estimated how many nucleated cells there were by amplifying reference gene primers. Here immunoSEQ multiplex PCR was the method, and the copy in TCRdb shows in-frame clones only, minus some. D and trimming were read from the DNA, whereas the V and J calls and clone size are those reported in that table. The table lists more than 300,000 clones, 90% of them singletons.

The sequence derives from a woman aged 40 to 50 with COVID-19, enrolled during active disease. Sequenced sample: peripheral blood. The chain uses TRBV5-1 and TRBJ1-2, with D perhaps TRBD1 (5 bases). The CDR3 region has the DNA TGCGCCAGCAGTCCCGACAGTAACTATGGCTACACCTTC. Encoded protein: CASSPDSNYGYTF. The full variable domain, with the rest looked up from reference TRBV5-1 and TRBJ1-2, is KAGVTQTPRYLIKTRGQQVTLSCSPISGHRSVSWYQQTPGQGLQFLFEYFSETQRNKGNFPGRFSGRQFSNSRSEMNVSTLELGDSALYLCASSPDSNYGYTFGSGTRLTVV.